This T cell receptor (beta chain) was recorded in a study of T-cell reconstitution after alpha-beta-depleted transplantation in children. With respect to this clonotype: Its specificity is unknown.

The CDR3 sequence is 13 residues long. V shed 3 bases and J shed 9 bases, with 15 bases lying between them. Germline V gene sequence: CDR1 SGHRS, CDR2 YFSETQ. Study observations and caveats: Elevated TCRbeta diversity at day 60 was traced, in some patients, to surviving recipient T cells and thymic progenitors.

Unique molecular identifiers were used in preparing the TCRbeta library. TCRdb re-analysed the PCR reads in MiXCR, keeping a single row per CDR3 protein. The data show hundreds of thousands of distinct CDR3 sequences, 16% seen once. The sequence was collected from a boy under three years old who had a stem cell transplant for Wiskott-Aldrich syndrome, so the T cells may come from the graft donor. The material was PBMCs, mostly from graft donor cells, obtained 360 days after TCRalphabeta/CD19-depleted stem cell transplant. The chain is built from TRBV5-1 and TRBJ1-1; TRBD1 is a possible D gene (5 bases). For the CDR3, the DNA is TGCGCCAGCAGCTGGGACCGCGAGGGGAAAGCTTTCTTT. Its protein product is CASSWDREGKAFF.